These T cell receptor beta chains were read from a single sample in a study of blood T cell repertoires in COVID-19. Libraries were prepared by immunoSEQ multiplex PCR; TCRdb keeps only in-frame clonotypes and omits some of them. The sample has a few hundred thousand clones, 80% to 90% seen once. The sample comprised PBMCs or T cells enriched from blood (not recorded which). These receptors all come from a man aged 18-30 years with acute COVID-19. The CDR3 runs from the conserved cysteine through the conserved F or W. Fields, in order: clone size, V gene, J gene, CDR3 protein. Clone size is given for some rows only: seen once, a few or many times, or a class if the clone is expanded.

abundance: .
v_gene: TRBV7-2
j_gene: TRBJ2-3
CDR3aa: CASSRGLAGITDTQYF

abundance: .
v_gene: TRBV4-2
j_gene: TRBJ2-7
CDR3aa: CASSQERLAGAHEQYF

abundance: .
v_gene: TRBV4-1
j_gene: TRBJ2-3
CDR3aa: CASSQGVLAGPLDTQYF

abundance: .
v_gene: TRBV19
j_gene: TRBJ1-5
CDR3aa: CASSSGRVGNQPQHF

abundance: .
v_gene: TRBV28
j_gene: TRBJ1-2
CDR3aa: CASSLGTVYGYTF

abundance: .
v_gene: TRBV12-5
j_gene: TRBJ2-1
CDR3aa: CASGLGGLAGFNEQFF

abundance: .
v_gene: TRBV4-3
j_gene: TRBJ2-2
CDR3aa: CASSRLAGVNTGELFF

abundance: .
v_gene: TRBV7-3
j_gene: TRBJ2-1
CDR3aa: CASSLTASGIENEQFF

abundance: .
v_gene: TRBV19
j_gene: TRBJ2-3
CDR3aa: CASSRQGSGTDTQYF

abundance: .
v_gene: TRBV7-2
j_gene: TRBJ2-5
CDR3aa: CASSFLRGGRETQYF

abundance: .
v_gene: TRBV30
j_gene: TRBJ2-7
CDR3aa: CAWSVGVAGAEQYF

abundance: .
v_gene: TRBV6-1
j_gene: TRBJ1-6
CDR3aa: CASSEISSGTASSPLHF

abundance: few
v_gene: TRBV4-1
j_gene: TRBJ2-2
CDR3aa: CASSQGRQMTGELFF

abundance: .
v_gene: TRBV19
j_gene: TRBJ2-1
CDR3aa: CASSISGSSYNEQFF

abundance: .
v_gene: TRBV5-1
j_gene: TRBJ2-5
CDR3aa: CASSPGQGRETQYF

abundance: many
v_gene: TRBV7-8
j_gene: TRBJ2-1
CDR3aa: CASSLAGENEQFF

abundance: .
v_gene: TRBV7-3
j_gene: TRBJ2-1
CDR3aa: CASSADSEQFF

abundance: .
v_gene: TRBV3-1/TRBV3-2
j_gene: TRBJ2-7
CDR3aa: CASSQYKGEGQIEQYF

abundance: .
v_gene: TRBV11-3
j_gene: TRBJ2-7
CDR3aa: CASSFPAGGMYEQYF

abundance: .
v_gene: TRBV27
j_gene: TRBJ1-6
CDR3aa: CASRQGTALNSPLHF

abundance: .
v_gene: TRBV18
j_gene: TRBJ2-5
CDR3aa: CASRETGGQETQYF

abundance: .
v_gene: TRBV28
j_gene: TRBJ1-5
CDR3aa: CASKKRGSANNQPQHF

abundance: .
v_gene: TRBV2
j_gene: TRBJ1-1
CDR3aa: CASTHRDRASEAFF

abundance: few
v_gene: TRBV7-2
j_gene: TRBJ2-3
CDR3aa: CASSLGGGSFTTDTQYF

abundance: .
v_gene: TRBV29-1
j_gene: TRBJ2-3
CDR3aa: CSGRDTSTDTQYF

abundance: .
v_gene: TRBV7-8
j_gene: TRBJ2-7
CDR3aa: CASTELQASGRVSSYEQYF

abundance: .
v_gene: TRBV30
j_gene: TRBJ2-7
CDR3aa: CAWSTSSYEQYF

abundance: .
v_gene: TRBV7-9
j_gene: TRBJ2-5
CDR3aa: CASSSGQGTAETQYF

abundance: .
v_gene: TRBV4-1
j_gene: TRBJ2-1
CDR3aa: CASSHAYSGTSSLNEQFF

abundance: .
v_gene: TRBV6-5
j_gene: TRBJ2-3
CDR3aa: CASSLPSDTQYF

abundance: .
v_gene: TRBV11-2
j_gene: TRBJ2-7
CDR3aa: CASSLGWPGPYEQYF

abundance: few
v_gene: TRBV25-1
j_gene: TRBJ2-1
CDR3aa: CASSGYPRRDSGLNEQFF

abundance: .
v_gene: TRBV5-1
j_gene: TRBJ2-7
CDR3aa: CASSTTGDEQYF

abundance: .
v_gene: TRBV5-1
j_gene: TRBJ1-4
CDR3aa: CASSLGFRDSHEKLFF

abundance: .
v_gene: TRBV30
j_gene: TRBJ2-1
CDR3aa: CAWRHRQGLYNEQFF

abundance: .
v_gene: TRBV4-2
j_gene: TRBJ2-2
CDR3aa: CASSQDRGSLAGELFF

abundance: .
v_gene: TRBV19
j_gene: TRBJ2-3
CDR3aa: CASSIDLNSPGTDTQYF

abundance: .
v_gene: TRBV4-1
j_gene: TRBJ2-1
CDR3aa: CASSQDREPYNEQFF

abundance: .
v_gene: TRBV7-9
j_gene: TRBJ2-7
CDR3aa: CASSLGLRQAREDEQYF

abundance: .
v_gene: TRBV27
j_gene: TRBJ2-1
CDR3aa: CASSHTGQGAANEQFF

abundance: .
v_gene: TRBV7-6
j_gene: TRBJ2-7
CDR3aa: CASSRLICYEQYF

abundance: .
v_gene: TRBV28
j_gene: TRBJ2-3
CDR3aa: CASRGGVTDTQYF

abundance: once
v_gene: TRBV9
j_gene: TRBJ1-4
CDR3aa: CASSVEQGGKLFF

abundance: .
v_gene: TRBV29-1
j_gene: TRBJ2-4
CDR3aa: CSVMTGAKNIQYF

abundance: .
v_gene: TRBV6-1
j_gene: TRBJ1-1
CDR3aa: CASSDQGHQLNTEAFF

abundance: .
v_gene: TRBV7-6
j_gene: TRBJ1-1
CDR3aa: CASSSVLDRGSMNTEAFF

abundance: few
v_gene: TRBV6-6
j_gene: TRBJ1-1
CDR3aa: CASSYRETYEAFF

abundance: .
v_gene: TRBV5-4
j_gene: TRBJ2-7
CDR3aa: CASSAQGASYEQYF

abundance: .
v_gene: TRBV7-2
j_gene: TRBJ2-3
CDR3aa: CASSRLVTTDTQYF

abundance: many
v_gene: TRBV6-6
j_gene: TRBJ1-2
CDR3aa: CASSYEGWRYGYTF

abundance: .
v_gene: TRBV9
j_gene: TRBJ1-1
CDR3aa: CASAQGGNTEAFF

abundance: .
v_gene: TRBV6-5
j_gene: TRBJ1-1
CDR3aa: CASSQRRAEAFF